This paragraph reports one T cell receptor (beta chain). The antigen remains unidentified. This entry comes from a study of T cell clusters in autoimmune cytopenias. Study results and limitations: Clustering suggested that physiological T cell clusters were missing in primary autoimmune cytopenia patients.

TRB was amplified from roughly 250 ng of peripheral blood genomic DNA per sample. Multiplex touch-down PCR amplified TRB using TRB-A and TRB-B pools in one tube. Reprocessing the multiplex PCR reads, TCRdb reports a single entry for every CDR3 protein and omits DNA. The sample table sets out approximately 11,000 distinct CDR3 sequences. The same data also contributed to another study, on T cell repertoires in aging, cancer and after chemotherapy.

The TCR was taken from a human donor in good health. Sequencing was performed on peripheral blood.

The CDR3 sequence is CASSRDRGHENIQYF. V and J are TRBV11-1 and TRBJ2-4; TCRdb proposes TRBD1, but this gene call is untestable without DNA. Per germline, CDR1 SGHAT and CDR2 FQDESV (reference sequence). The CDR3 is 15 residues long.